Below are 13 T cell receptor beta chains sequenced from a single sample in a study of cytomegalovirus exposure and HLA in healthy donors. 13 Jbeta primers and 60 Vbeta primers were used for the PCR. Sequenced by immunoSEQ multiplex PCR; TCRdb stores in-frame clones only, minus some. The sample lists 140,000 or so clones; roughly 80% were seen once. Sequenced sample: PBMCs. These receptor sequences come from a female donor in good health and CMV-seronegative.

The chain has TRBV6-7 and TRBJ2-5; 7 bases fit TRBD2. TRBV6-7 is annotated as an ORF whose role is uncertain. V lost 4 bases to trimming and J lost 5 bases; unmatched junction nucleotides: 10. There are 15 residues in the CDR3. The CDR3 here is CASSFGRGENETQYF. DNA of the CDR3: TGTGCCAGCAGTTTTGGGAGGGGCGAAAACGAGACCCAGTACTTC.

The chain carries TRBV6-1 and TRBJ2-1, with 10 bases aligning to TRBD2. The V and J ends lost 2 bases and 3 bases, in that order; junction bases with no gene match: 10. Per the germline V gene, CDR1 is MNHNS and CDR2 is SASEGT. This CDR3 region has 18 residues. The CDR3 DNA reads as TGTGCCAGCAGTGAATATGGGACTAGCGCTACGTTCTACAATGAGCAGTTCTTC. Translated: CASSEYGTSATFYNEQFF.

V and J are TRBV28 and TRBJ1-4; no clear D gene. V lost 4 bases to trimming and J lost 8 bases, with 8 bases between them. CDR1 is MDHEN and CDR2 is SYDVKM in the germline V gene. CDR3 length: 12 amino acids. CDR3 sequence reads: CASSYYGEKLFF. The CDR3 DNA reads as TGTGCCAGCAGTTACTACGGGGAAAAACTGTTTTTT.

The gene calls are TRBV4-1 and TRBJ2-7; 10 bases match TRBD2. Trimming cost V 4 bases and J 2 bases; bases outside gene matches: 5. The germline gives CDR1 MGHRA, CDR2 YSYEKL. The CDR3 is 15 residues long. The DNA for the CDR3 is TGCGCCAGCAGCCCGTGGACTAGCGGAACCTACGAGCAGTACTTC. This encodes CASSPWTSGTYEQYF.

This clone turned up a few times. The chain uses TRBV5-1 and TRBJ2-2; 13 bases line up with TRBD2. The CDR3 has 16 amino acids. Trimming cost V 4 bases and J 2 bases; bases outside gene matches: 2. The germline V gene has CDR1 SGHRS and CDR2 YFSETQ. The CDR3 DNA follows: TGCGCCAGCAGCCCGGGACTAGCGGGAAACACCGGGGAGCTGTTTTTT. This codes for CASSPGLAGNTGELFF.

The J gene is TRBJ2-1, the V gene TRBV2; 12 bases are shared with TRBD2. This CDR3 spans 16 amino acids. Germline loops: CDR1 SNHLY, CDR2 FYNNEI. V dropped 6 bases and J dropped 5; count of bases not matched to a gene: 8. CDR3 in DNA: TGTGCCAGCAGACAACTAGCGGGAGGTTTGAACAATGAGCAGTTCTTC. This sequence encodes CASRQLAGGLNNEQFF.

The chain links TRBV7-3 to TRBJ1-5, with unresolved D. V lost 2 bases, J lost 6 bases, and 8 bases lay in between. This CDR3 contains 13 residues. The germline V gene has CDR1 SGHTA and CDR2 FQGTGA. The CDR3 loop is CASSLVGGQPQHF. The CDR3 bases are TGTGCCAGCAGCTTAGTCGGAGGTCAGCCCCAGCATTTT.

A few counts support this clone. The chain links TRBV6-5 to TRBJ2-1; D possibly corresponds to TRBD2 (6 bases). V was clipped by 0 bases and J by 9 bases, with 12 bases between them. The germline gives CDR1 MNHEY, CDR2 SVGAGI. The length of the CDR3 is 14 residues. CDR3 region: CASSYSTAGLEQFF. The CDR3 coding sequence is TGTGCCAGCAGTTACTCGACGGCGGGGCTTGAGCAGTTCTTC.

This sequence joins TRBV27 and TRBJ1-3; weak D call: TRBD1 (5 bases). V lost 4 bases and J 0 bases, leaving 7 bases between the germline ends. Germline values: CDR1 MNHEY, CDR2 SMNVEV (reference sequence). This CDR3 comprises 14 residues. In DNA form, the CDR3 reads TGTGCCAGCAGTTACAGGCACTCTGGAAACACCATATATTTT. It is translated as CASSYRHSGNTIYF.

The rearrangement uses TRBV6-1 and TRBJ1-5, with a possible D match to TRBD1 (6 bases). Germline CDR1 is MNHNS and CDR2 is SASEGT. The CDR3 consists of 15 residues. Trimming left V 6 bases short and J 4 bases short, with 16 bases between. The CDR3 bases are TGTGCCAGCAGGGATCCCTCCAGGGGAAATCAGCCCCAGCATTTT. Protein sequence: CASRDPSRGNQPQHF.

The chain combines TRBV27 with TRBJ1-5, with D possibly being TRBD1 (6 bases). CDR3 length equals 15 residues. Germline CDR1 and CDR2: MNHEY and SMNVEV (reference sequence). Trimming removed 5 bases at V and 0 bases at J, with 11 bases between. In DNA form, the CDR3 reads TGTGCCAGCAGTCTGACAGGTTATAGCAATCAGCCCCAGCATTTT. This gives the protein CASSLTGYSNQPQHF.

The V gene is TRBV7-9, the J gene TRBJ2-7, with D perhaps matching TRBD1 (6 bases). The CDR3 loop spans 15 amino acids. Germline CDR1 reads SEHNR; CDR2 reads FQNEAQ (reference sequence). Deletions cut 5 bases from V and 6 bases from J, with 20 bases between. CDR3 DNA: TGTGCCAGCAGCCCGGTTAGGGCAGGGGCCAGCGAGCAGTACTTC. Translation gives CASSPVRAGASEQYF.

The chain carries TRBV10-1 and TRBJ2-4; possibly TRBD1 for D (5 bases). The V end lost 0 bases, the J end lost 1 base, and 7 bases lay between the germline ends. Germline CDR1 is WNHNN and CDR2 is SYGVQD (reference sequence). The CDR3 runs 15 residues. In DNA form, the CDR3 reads TGCGCCAGCAGTGAGTCGCCAGGGGCCAAAAACATTCAGTACTTC. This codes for CASSESPGAKNIQYF.